The rows below give T cell receptor beta chains drawn from one sample of a study of shared clonotypes between healthy human individuals. Generated by immunoSEQ multiplex PCR, the TCRdb table keeps only in-frame clones and is missing some. The table records a few million clones, around 90% of them present only once. The material sequenced was naive CD4+ T cells sorted from blood. These receptors all come from a man aged 18 to 30 in good health. CDR3s include the opening cysteine and the closing phenylalanine or tryptophan. A D gene is named only where the DNA matches it firmly. Rows may omit the clone size; those that give it use once, few, many or a size class.

J	size	V	D	DNA	CDR3
TRBJ2-2	NA	TRBV5-1	TRBD2	TGCGCCAGCAGCCCCCGGCTCGGACTAGCGGGGGGTACGAACACCGGGGAGCTGTTTTTT	CASSPRLGLAGGTNTGELFF
TRBJ2-3	NA	TRBV7-2	NA	TGTGCCAGCAGCACCCGACGGGGAACCGATACGCAGTATTTT	CASSTRRGTDTQYF
TRBJ2-1	NA	TRBV10-1	TRBD2	TGCGCCAGCAGTGAGGCTAGCGGGGTACCCAATGAGCAGTTCTTC	CASSEASGVPNEQFF
TRBJ2-3	NA	TRBV9	TRBD2	TGTGCCAGCAGCGTGGGACTAGCGGGAGTATTTTTGACAGATACGCAGTATTTT	CASSVGLAGVFLTDTQYF
TRBJ2-3	NA	TRBV19	TRBD1	TGTGCCAGTAGTATGAGAGACAGGGGAACAGATACGCAGTATTTT	CASSMRDRGTDTQYF
TRBJ2-1	NA	TRBV14	TRBD2	TGTGCCAGCGGTATAGCGGGGGGAGGCTATGAGCAGTTCTTC	CASGIAGGGYEQFF
TRBJ1-4	NA	TRBV7-2	NA	TGTGCCAGCAGCTTAGCACGGCAGGGTAATGAAAAACTGTTTTTT	CASSLARQGNEKLFF
TRBJ2-1	NA	TRBV5-8	TRBD2	TGTGCCAGCAGCCTTAAGACTAGCGGTGTTAATGAGCAGTTCTTC	CASSLKTSGVNEQFF
TRBJ2-1	NA	TRBV30	TRBD2	TGTGCCTGGAGTGTTGGTACAACTAGCGGGAGTTTCAATGAGCAGTTCTTC	CAWSVGTTSGSFNEQFF
TRBJ2-1	NA	TRBV7-6	NA	TGTGCCAGCAGCTTAGTTGTAACGGTAGGCAGCAATGAGCAGTTCTTC	CASSLVVTVGSNEQFF
TRBJ2-7	NA	TRBV18	TRBD2	TGTGCCAGCTCGCAACCGGGAGGGGGGCTTGGCGAGCAGTACTTC	CASSQPGGGLGEQYF
TRBJ2-5	once	TRBV21-1	NA	TGTGCCAGCAGCGCGAAGGGTGAGACCCAGTACTTC	CASSAKGETQYF
TRBJ2-7	NA	TRBV19	NA	TGTGCCAGTAGTATTAGCGGCGAGCAGTACTTC	CASSISGEQYF
TRBJ1-6	NA	TRBV6-1	TRBD1	TGTGCCAGCAGTGGACGACAGGGGAATTCACCCCTCCACTTT	CASSGRQGNSPLHF
TRBJ2-5	NA	TRBV6-1	TRBD1	TGTGCCAGCAGTGGACCTTGGACAGGGGGGCGAGAGACCCAGTACTTC	CASSGPWTGGRETQYF
TRBJ2-2	NA	TRBV10-3	NA	TGTGCCATCAGGGAGACCGGGGAGCTGTTTTTT	CAIRETGELFF
TRBJ2-5	NA	TRBV4-3	NA	TGCGCCAGCAGCCAAGATTGGTGGGCGGGAGAGACCCAGTACTTC	CASSQDWWAGETQYF
TRBJ1-1	NA	TRBV7-9	TRBD1	TGTGCCAGCAGCCTAGGGGCGGACAGGGCGATGAACACTGAAGCTTTCTTT	CASSLGADRAMNTEAFF
TRBJ1-1	NA	TRBV28	NA	TGTGCCAGCATAGGGACCGTCACAGGTTTCACTGAAGCTTTCTTT	CASIGTVTGFTEAFF
TRBJ2-7	NA	TRBV9	NA	TGTGCCAGCAGCGTAGGAGACTCGGAGGGCACAGGGTACTCCTACGAGCAGTACTTC	CASSVGDSEGTGYSYEQYF
TRBJ1-2	NA	TRBV5-4	TRBD1	TGTGCCAGCAGCACCCCGGGACAGGGCCCATATGGCTACACCTTC	CASSTPGQGPYGYTF
TRBJ1-3	NA	TRBV2	NA	TGTGCCAGCAGCGCCACCGCAGGGAGTTTAAACACCATATATTTT	CASSATAGSLNTIYF
TRBJ2-2	NA	TRBV28	TRBD1	TGTGCCAGCAGTTTCTTACCCGGGACAGGGACTTCGAACACCGGGGAGCTGTTTTTT	CASSFLPGTGTSNTGELFF
TRBJ2-2	NA	TRBV11-2	TRBD1	TGTGCCAGCAGCGCGGACAGGGGGCTCTACACCGGGGAGCTGTTTTTT	CASSADRGLYTGELFF
TRBJ2-7	once	TRBV19	NA	TGTGCCAGTAGTAACCACGACACAGTCAAACAGTACTTC	CASSNHDTVKQYF
TRBJ2-2	NA	TRBV19	NA	TGTGCCAGTAGTCGGTACCGAGGGAAGAGTGACGGGGAGCTGTTTTTT	CASSRYRGKSDGELFF
TRBJ1-3	NA	TRBV19	NA	TGTGCCAGTAGCCTGGGGGCAGGGACTGGAAACACCATATATTTT	CASSLGAGTGNTIYF
TRBJ2-7	NA	TRBV7-9	NA	TGTGCCAGCAGCCCAGCCCCCTACGAGCAGTACTTC	CASSPAPYEQYF
TRBJ1-1	NA	TRBV29-1	TRBD1	TGCAGCGTTGAGAACAGGGGCCTGAACACTGAAGCTTTCTTT	CSVENRGLNTEAFF
TRBJ1-5	NA	TRBV5-8	TRBD1	TGTGCCAGCAGCGACAGGGTAGTCAATCAGCCCCAGCATTTT	CASSDRVVNQPQHF
TRBJ2-3	NA	TRBV29-1	NA	TGCAGCGTTGTAGGCTTCCTCGCAGATACGCAGTATTTT	CSVVGFLADTQYF
TRBJ1-6	NA	TRBV19	TRBD1	TGTGCCAGTAGTACCGGGACAGCAAATAATTCACCCCTCCACTTT	CASSTGTANNSPLHF
TRBJ1-2	NA	TRBV6-6	TRBD1	TGTGCCAGCAGTTCCCCGGGACAGTTCCTTGGATATGGCTACACCTTC	CASSSPGQFLGYGYTF
TRBJ1-3	NA	TRBV7-8	NA	TGTGCCAGCAGCTTGCCCCTCTTAGGGCTAGGTGGAAACACCATATATTTT	CASSLPLLGLGGNTIYF
TRBJ1-3	NA	TRBV28	TRBD1	TGTGCCAGCAGGGGACAGGGTCCAGGAAACACCATATATTTT	CASRGQGPGNTIYF
TRBJ1-3	once	TRBV30	NA	TGTGCCTGGAGGCGGCAGGGAGGAAACACCATATATTTT	CAWRRQGGNTIYF
TRBJ2-5	NA	TRBV27	NA	TGTGCCAGCAGCCTCATCCCGCGAGAGACCCAGTACTTC	CASSLIPRETQYF